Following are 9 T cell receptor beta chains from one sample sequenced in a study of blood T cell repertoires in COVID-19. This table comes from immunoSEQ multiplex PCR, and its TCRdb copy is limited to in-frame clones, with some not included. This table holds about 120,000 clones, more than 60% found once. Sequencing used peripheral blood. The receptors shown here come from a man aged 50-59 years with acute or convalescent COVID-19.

The DNA for the CDR3 is TGTGCCAGCAGTTACCCTCTAGCGGGAGGTCCCAGCGAGCAGTACTTC. It translates to CASSYPLAGGPSEQYF. V gene TRBV28 combines with J gene TRBJ2-7, with TRBD2 identical over 11 bases. Germline trimming cut 4 bases from V and 6 bases from J; bases unmatched to any gene: 11. Germline assignment: CDR1 MDHEN and CDR2 SYDVKM. This CDR3 is built from 16 residues.

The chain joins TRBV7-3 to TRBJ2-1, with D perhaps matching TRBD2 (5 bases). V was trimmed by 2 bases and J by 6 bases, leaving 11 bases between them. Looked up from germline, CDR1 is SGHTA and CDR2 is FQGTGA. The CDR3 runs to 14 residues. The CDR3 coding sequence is TGTGCCAGCAGCTTAGGTGGAGGACTCAATGAGCAGTTCTTC. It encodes CASSLGGGLNEQFF.

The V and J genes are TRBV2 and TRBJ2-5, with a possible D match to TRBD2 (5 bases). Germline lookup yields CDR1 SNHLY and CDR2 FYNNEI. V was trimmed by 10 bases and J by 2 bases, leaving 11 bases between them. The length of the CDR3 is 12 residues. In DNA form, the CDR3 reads TGTGCCACCATACGGAGGCAAGAGACCCAGTACTTC. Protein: CATIRRQETQYF.

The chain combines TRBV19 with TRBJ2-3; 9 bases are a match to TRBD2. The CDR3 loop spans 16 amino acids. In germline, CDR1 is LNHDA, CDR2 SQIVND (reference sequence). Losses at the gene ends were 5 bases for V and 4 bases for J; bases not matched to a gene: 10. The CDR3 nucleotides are TGTGCCAGTAGTGGGAGAAATAGCGGGAGCTCAGATACGCAGTATTTT. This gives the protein CASSGRNSGSSDTQYF.

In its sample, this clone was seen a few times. The CDR3 region is CASSLTGISPDTQYF. The CDR3 DNA sequence: TGTGCCAGCAGCTTGACGGGGATTAGCCCCGATACGCAGTATTTT. The chain has TRBV7-6 and TRBJ2-3; perhaps TRBD2 as D (5 bases). CDR3 length equals 15 residues. The germline V gene encodes CDR1 SGHVS and CDR2 FNYEAQ. Trimming stripped 3 bases from V and 6 bases from J, with 16 bases between.

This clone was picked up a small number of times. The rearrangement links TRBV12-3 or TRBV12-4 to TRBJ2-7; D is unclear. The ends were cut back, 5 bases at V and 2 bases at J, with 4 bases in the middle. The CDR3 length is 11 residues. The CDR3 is CASSTAYEQYF. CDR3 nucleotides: TGTGCCAGCAGTACGGCCTACGAGCAGTACTTC.

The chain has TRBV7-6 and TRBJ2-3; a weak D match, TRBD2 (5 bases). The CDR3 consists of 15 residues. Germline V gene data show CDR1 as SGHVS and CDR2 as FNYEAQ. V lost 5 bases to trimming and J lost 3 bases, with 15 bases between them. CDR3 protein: CASSEWGVWTDTQYF. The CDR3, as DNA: TGTGCCAGCAGCGAGTGGGGAGTCTGGACAGATACGCAGTATTTT.

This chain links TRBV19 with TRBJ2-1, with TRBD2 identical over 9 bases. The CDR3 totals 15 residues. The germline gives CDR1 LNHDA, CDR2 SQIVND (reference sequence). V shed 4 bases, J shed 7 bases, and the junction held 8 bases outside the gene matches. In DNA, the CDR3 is TGTGCCAGTAGTACTCCGGGTGCGGGGGGGAATGAGCAGTTCTTC. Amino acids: CASSTPGAGGNEQFF. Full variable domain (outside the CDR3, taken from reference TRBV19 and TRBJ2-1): DGGITQSPKYLFRKEGQNVTLSCEQNLNHDAMYWYRQDPGQGLRLIYYSQIVNDFQKGDIAEGYSVSREKKESFPLTVTSAQKNPTAFYLCASSTPGAGGNEQFFGPGTRLTVL.

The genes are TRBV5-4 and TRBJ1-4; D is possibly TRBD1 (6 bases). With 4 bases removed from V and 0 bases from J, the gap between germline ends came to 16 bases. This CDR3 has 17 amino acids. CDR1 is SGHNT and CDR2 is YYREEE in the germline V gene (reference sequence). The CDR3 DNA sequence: TGTGCCAGCAGCCTTGGACAGAGTCTTGCAACTAATGAAAAACTGTTTTTT. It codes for CASSLGQSLATNEKLFF.